These 22 T cell receptor beta chains were sequenced from one sample in a study of blood T cell repertoires in COVID-19. TCRdb's copy holds only in-frame clones and misses some; the assay was immunoSEQ multiplex PCR. The data show hundreds of thousands of clones, 70% to 90% seen once. Sequencing was performed on peripheral blood. The receptor set was obtained from a woman between 25 and 40 years old with active or convalescent COVID-19.

The gene calls are TRBV10-3 and TRBJ2-7; 8 nucleotides agree with TRBD1. The junction had 3 bases not matched to a gene; V was cut back by 8 bases and J by 6 bases. The CDR3 is 11 residues long. Per germline, CDR1 ENHRY and CDR2 SYGVKD. The CDR3 DNA reads as TGTGCCATCGGCACAGGGGGCGAGCAGTACTTC. It specifies CAIGTGGEQYF.

As regards this clone: The junction departs from germline at one end; a sequencing error may be responsible. The rearrangement uses TRBV5-5 and TRBJ2-7; D remains unclear. Germline loops: CDR1 SGHKS, CDR2 YYEKEE (reference sequence). This CDR3 is built from 11 residues. CDR3 protein: CASSLRSERIF. The CDR3 bases are TGTGCCAGCAGCTTGAGGTCAGAGCGTATCTTC.

The gene calls are TRBV27 and TRBJ1-3, with D maybe TRBD1 (5 bases). V shed 5 bases and J shed 10 bases, with 9 bases lying between them. CDR3 length: 11 amino acids. Germline CDR1 reads MNHEY; CDR2 reads SMNVEV (reference sequence). The chain's CDR3 is CASSTGETIYF. Here the CDR3 DNA reads TGTGCCAGCAGTACGGGGGAAACCATATATTTT.

This CDR3 is CASSLVGAADTQYF. Written as DNA, the CDR3 is TGTGCCAGCAGCTTAGTGGGGGCCGCAGATACGCAGTATTTT. The chain has TRBV11-2 and TRBJ2-3, with a weak D call TRBD1 (6 bases). The CDR3 sequence is 14 residues long. Deletions cut 1 base from V and 4 bases from J, with 9 bases between. Germline CDR1 and CDR2: SGHAT and FQNNGV.

The J gene is TRBJ1-5, the V gene TRBV6-5; 10 bases map to TRBD1. This CDR3 has 14 residues. Germline CDR1 and CDR2: MNHEY and SVGAGI. The V and J ends lost 7 bases and 5 bases, in that order; junction bases with no gene match: 5. The CDR3, as DNA: TGTGCCAGCAAGGACAGGGGGAGGGATCAGCCCCAGCATTTT. Its translation is CASKDRGRDQPQHF.

The chain is built from TRBV5-5 and TRBJ1-2; D is unclear. Germline assignment: CDR1 SGHKS and CDR2 YYEKEE (reference sequence). The V gene lost 4 bases and the J gene lost 5 bases, with 18 bases spanning the gap. The CDR3 spans 15 residues. This CDR3 is CASSLDPTTLYGYTF. CDR3 coding DNA: TGTGCCAGCAGCCTGGACCCGACGACATTATATGGCTACACCTTC.

The J gene is TRBJ2-5, the V gene TRBV3-1 (or the pseudogene TRBV3-2); 9 bases are a match to TRBD1. V lost 4 bases, J lost 5 bases, and 8 bases stayed unmatched. The length of the CDR3 is 15 residues. The germline V gene encodes CDR1 LGHDT and CDR2 YNNKEL (reference sequence). CDR3 loop: CASSPETGGLETQYF. CDR3 coding DNA: TGTGCCAGCAGCCCTGAGACAGGGGGTCTTGAGACCCAGTACTTC.

The V and J genes are TRBV18 and TRBJ2-7, with 7 bases lining up with TRBD2. The V segment lost 2 bases and the J segment 7 bases; nucleotides outside the gene matches: 11. Germline V lookup: CDR1 KGHSH, CDR2 LQKENI. CDR3 length: 15 amino acids. CDR3 coding DNA: TGTGCCAGCTCACCATCGGAACCGGGAGGCGGGGAGCAGTACTTC. Translation: CASSPSEPGGGEQYF.

The V gene is TRBV2, the J gene TRBJ2-3, with D possibly being TRBD1 (6 bases). The ends were cut back, 6 bases at V and 5 bases at J, with 21 bases in the middle. Germline lookup yields CDR1 SNHLY and CDR2 FYNNEI. This CDR3 has 16 residues. CDR3 DNA sequence: TGTGCCAGCAGGAAGAGACAGGCCTCGAGAGGAGATACGCAGTATTTT. It specifies CASRKRQASRGDTQYF.

V is TRBV27 and J is TRBJ2-2; D is perhaps TRBD1 (5 bases). Trimming cost V 5 bases and J 0 bases, with 13 bases left between them. The CDR3 sequence is 16 residues long. From germline, CDR1 is MNHEY and CDR2 SMNVEV (reference sequence). CDR3 region: CASSRYGHTNTGELFF. For the CDR3, the DNA is TGTGCCAGCAGTAGATACGGACATACGAACACCGGGGAGCTGTTTTTT.

The V call is TRBV10-3, the J call TRBJ1-1; tentative D call: TRBD1 (5 bases). The CDR3 is 13 residues long. V shed 3 bases and J shed 5 bases, with 10 bases lying between them. Germline V lookup: CDR1 ENHRY, CDR2 SYGVKD. In DNA, the CDR3 is TGTGCCATCAGTGACCAGGGATCGACTGAAGCTTTCTTT. It yields the protein CAISDQGSTEAFF.

The J gene is TRBJ1-1, the V gene TRBV18, with 10 bases lining up with TRBD1. V lost 1 base and J lost 0; bases outside the gene matches: 5. The CDR3 is made up of 17 amino acids. Germline V gene data show CDR1 as KGHSH and CDR2 as LQKENI. The CDR3 bases are TGTGCCAGCTCACCACTGGGGACAGGGGCCGTGAACACTGAAGCTTTCTTT. This translates into CASSPLGTGAVNTEAFF.

This clone was recorded once. This chain uses TRBV3-1 (or the pseudogene TRBV3-2) with TRBJ2-2, with 9 bases lining up with TRBD1. With V trimmed by 2 bases and J by 5 bases, 15 bases remained unmatched. CDR3 size: 19 residues. Germline V gene data show CDR1 as LGHDT and CDR2 as YNNKEL (reference sequence). In DNA form, the CDR3 reads TGTGCCAGCAGCCAAACAGGGACCCGGGACAGGGTAGGGACCGGGGAGCTGTTTTTT. Encoded protein: CASSQTGTRDRVGTGELFF.

This clone was seen only once. V is TRBV28 and J is TRBJ1-2; TRBD1 is a possible D gene (6 bases). Looked up from germline, CDR1 is MDHEN and CDR2 is SYDVKM. With 2 bases removed from V and 3 bases from J, the gap between germline ends came to 13 bases. The CDR3 extends over 15 amino acids. The CDR3 spells CASSLNYYRDYGYTF. The CDR3 region has the DNA TGTGCCAGCAGTTTAAACTACTACAGGGACTATGGCTACACCTTC.

The V call is TRBV19, the J call TRBJ2-1, with TRBD2 identical over 15 bases. Germline V gene lookup returns CDR1 LNHDA and CDR2 SQIVND (reference sequence). The J segment lost 2 bases and the V segment lost 7 bases, leaving 9 bases of the junction unmatched. The CDR3 spans 18 residues. Here the CDR3 DNA reads TGTGCCAGTATCCCCGGGACTAGCGGGGGGACGGCCTACAATGAGCAGTTCTTC. Translation gives CASIPGTSGGTAYNEQFF.

The rearrangement links TRBV5-1 to TRBJ2-3, with a tentative D call TRBD1 (7 bases). Germline lookup yields CDR1 SGHRS and CDR2 YFSETQ. V lost 5 bases, J lost 4 bases, and 14 bases lay in between. The CDR3 consists of 14 residues. The chain's CDR3 is CASSQDREADTQYF. The CDR3 nucleotides are TGCGCCAGCAGTCAAGACAGGGAGGCAGATACGCAGTATTTT.

This clone was observed a few times. The V call is TRBV5-6, the J call TRBJ1-1; D is ambiguous. The CDR3 covers 13 residues. V lost 1 base, J lost 5 bases, and 9 bases lay in between. In germline, CDR1 is SGHDT, CDR2 YYEEEE. The CDR3 nucleotides are TGTGCCAGCAGCTTGAAGGGAGGTACTGAAGCTTTCTTT. It yields the protein CASSLKGGTEAFF.

The J gene is TRBJ1-1, the V gene TRBV6-5; D possibly corresponds to TRBD1 (6 bases). The CDR3 loop spans 14 amino acids. Trimming left V 5 bases short and J 0 bases short, with 10 bases between. CDR1 and CDR2 from the germline V gene are MNHEY and SVGAGI. CDR3 nucleotides: TGTGCCAGCAGTATAACAGGGATGAACACTGAAGCTTTCTTT. Its protein is CASSITGMNTEAFF.

This CDR3 is CSAGGIDTQYF. Written as DNA, the CDR3 is TGCAGTGCTGGGGGGATAGATACGCAGTATTTT. This chain connects TRBV20-1 to TRBJ2-3; D might be TRBD2 (6 bases). V dropped 5 bases and J dropped 5 bases, with 8 bases sitting between them. CDR1 is DFQATT and CDR2 is SNEGSKA in the germline V gene (reference sequence). The CDR3 extends over 11 amino acids.

CDR3 amino acids: CASSLDSGDYNEQFF. The DNA for the CDR3 is TGCGCCAGCAGCTTGGATAGCGGAGATTACAATGAGCAGTTCTTC. The chain links TRBV5-1 to TRBJ2-1, with D perhaps TRBD2 (6 bases). CDR3 length: 15 amino acids. Germline CDR1 is SGHRS and CDR2 is YFSETQ. V was shortened by 0 bases and J by 4 bases, with 11 bases between the two germline ends. Using reference TRBV5-1 and TRBJ2-1 for the parts outside the CDR3, the full variable domain is KAGVTQTPRYLIKTRGQQVTLSCSPISGHRSVSWYQQTPGQGLQFLFEYFSETQRNKGNFPGRFSGRQFSNSRSEMNVSTLELGDSALYLCASSLDSGDYNEQFFGPGTRLTVL.

This clone was counted a single time. The chain has TRBV4-1 and TRBJ2-5; TRBD1 agrees at 11 bases. Trimming took 3 bases from V and 4 from J; bases not matched to a gene: 7. CDR1 and CDR2 (germline): MGHRA, YSYEKL. CDR3 length equals 16 residues. CDR3 bases: TGCGCCAGCAGCCACGGGACAGGGGGAATAGCAGAGACCCAGTACTTC. It yields the protein CASSHGTGGIAETQYF.

The chain is built from TRBV19 and TRBJ1-5; 7 bases map to TRBD1. J lost 7 bases, V lost 5 bases, and 5 bases had no gene match. Germline V gene data show CDR1 as LNHDA and CDR2 as SQIVND (reference sequence). This CDR3 has 13 amino acids. The CDR3 bases are TGTGCCAGTAGTGAGGGGGCTCGGCAGCCCCAGCATTTT. It codes for CASSEGARQPQHF.